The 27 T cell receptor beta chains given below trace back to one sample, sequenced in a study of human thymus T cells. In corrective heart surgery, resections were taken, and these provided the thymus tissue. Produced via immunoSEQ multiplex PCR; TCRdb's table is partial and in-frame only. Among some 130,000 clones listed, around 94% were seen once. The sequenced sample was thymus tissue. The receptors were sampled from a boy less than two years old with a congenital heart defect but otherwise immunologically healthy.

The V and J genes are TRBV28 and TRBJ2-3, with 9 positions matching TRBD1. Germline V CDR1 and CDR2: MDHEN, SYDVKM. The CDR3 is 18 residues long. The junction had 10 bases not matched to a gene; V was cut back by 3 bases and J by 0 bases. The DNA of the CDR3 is TGTGCCAGCAGTTTCCCAGGGACAGGGCCTACTAGCACAGATACGCAGTATTTT. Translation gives CASSFPGTGPTSTDTQYF.

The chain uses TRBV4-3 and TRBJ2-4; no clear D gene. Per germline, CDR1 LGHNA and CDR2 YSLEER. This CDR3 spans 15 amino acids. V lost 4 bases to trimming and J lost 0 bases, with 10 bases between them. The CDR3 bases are TGCGCCAGCAGCCTGAAGGGAACAGCCAAAAACATTCAGTACTTC. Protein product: CASSLKGTAKNIQYF.

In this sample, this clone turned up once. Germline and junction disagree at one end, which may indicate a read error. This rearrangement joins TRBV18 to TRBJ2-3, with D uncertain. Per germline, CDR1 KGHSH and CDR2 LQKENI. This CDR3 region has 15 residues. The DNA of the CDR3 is TGTGCCAGCTCAACACCACATTTAATCTCAGATACGCAGTATTTT. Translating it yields CASSTPHLISDTQYF.

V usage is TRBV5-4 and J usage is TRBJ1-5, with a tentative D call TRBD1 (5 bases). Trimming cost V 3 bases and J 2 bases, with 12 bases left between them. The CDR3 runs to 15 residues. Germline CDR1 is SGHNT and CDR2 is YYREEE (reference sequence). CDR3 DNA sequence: TGTGCCAGCAGCTCCCGGGACTTCTGCAATCAGCCCCAGCATTTT. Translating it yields CASSSRDFCNQPQHF.

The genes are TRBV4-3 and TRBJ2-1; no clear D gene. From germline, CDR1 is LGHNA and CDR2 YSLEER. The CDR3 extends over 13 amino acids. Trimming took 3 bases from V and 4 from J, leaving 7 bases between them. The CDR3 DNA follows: TGCGCCAGCAGCCATACATTATACAATGAGCAGTTCTTC. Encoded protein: CASSHTLYNEQFF.

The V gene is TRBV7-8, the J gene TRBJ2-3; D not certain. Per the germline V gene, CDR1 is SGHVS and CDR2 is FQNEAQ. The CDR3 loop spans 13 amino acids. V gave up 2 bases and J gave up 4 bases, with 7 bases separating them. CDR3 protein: CASSLRSPDTQYF. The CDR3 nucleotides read TGTGCCAGCAGCTTAAGAAGCCCAGATACGCAGTATTTT.

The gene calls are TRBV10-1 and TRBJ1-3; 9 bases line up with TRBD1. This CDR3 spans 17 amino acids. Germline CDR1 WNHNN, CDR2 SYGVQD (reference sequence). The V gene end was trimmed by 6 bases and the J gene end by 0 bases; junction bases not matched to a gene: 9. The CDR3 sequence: CASRDTGGRISGNTIYF. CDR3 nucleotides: TGCGCCAGCAGAGACACAGGGGGCCGGATCTCTGGAAACACCATATATTTT.

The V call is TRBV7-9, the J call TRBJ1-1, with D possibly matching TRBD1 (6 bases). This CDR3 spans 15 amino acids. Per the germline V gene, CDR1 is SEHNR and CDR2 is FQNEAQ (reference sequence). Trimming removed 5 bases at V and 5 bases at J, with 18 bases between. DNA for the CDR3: TGTGCCAGCAGCGACCTAGGGGGGGGAGATACTGAAGCTTTCTTT. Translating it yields CASSDLGGGDTEAFF.

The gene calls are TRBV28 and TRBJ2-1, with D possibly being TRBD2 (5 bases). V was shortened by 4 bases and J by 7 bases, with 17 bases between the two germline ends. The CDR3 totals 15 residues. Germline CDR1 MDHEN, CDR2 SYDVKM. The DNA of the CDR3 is TGTGCCAGCAGTTGCCTAGGGAGCGGTTTTAATGAGCAGTTCTTC. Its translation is CASSCLGSGFNEQFF.

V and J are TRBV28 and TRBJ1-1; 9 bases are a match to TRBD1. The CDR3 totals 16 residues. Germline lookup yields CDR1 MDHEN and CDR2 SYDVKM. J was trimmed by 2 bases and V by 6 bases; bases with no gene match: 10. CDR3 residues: CASRPGQGRYNTEAFF. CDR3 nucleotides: TGTGCCAGCAGACCTGGACAGGGGCGATACAACACTGAAGCTTTCTTT.

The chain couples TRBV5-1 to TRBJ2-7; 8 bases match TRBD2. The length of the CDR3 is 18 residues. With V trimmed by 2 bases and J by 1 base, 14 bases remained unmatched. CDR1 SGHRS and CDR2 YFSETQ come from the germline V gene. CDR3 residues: CASSLKPRRRGDSYEQYF. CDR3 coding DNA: TGCGCCAGCAGCTTAAAACCCCGACGGCGGGGGGATTCCTACGAGCAGTACTTC.

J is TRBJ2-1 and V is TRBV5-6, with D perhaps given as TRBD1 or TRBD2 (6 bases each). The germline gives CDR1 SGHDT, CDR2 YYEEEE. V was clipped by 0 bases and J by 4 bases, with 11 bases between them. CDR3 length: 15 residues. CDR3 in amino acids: CASSLEGGLYNEQFF. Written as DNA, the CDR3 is TGTGCCAGCAGCTTGGAAGGGGGGCTGTACAATGAGCAGTTCTTC. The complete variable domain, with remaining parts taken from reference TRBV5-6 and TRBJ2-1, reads DAGVTQSPTHLIKTRGQQVTLRCSPKSGHDTVSWYQQALGQGPQFIFQYYEEEERQRGNFPDRFSGHQFPNYSSELNVNALLLGDSALYLCASSLEGGLYNEQFFGPGTRLTVL.

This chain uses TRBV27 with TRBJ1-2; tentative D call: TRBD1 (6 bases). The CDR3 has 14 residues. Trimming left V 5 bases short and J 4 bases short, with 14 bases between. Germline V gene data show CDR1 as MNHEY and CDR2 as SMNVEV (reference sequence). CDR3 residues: CASSVYREGYGYTF. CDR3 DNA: TGTGCCAGCAGTGTTTACAGGGAAGGCTATGGCTACACCTTC.

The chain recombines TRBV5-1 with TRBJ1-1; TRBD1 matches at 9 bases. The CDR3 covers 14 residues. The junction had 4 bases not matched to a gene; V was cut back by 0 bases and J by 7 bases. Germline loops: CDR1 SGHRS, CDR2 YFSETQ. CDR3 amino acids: CASSLGTGVGEAFF. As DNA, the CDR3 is TGCGCCAGCAGCTTGGGGACAGGGGTTGGTGAAGCTTTCTTT.

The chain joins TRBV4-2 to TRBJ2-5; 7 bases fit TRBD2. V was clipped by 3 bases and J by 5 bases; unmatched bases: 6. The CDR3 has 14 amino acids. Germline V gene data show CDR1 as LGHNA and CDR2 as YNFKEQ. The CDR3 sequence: CASSQGRGGETQYF. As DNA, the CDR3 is TGTGCCAGCAGCCAGGGGAGGGGAGGTGAGACCCAGTACTTC.

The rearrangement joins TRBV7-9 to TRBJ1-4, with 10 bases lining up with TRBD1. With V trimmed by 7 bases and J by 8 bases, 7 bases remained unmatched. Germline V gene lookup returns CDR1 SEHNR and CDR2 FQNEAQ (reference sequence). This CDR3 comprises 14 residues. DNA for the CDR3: TGTGCCAGCACGGCCGGGACAGGGGTCGAAAAACTGTTTTTT. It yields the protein CASTAGTGVEKLFF.

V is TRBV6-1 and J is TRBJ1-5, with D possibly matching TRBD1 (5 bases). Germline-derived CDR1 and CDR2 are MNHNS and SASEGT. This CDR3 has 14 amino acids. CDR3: CVRTDSHSNQPQHF. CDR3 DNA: TGTGTCAGGACCGACAGCCATAGCAATCAGCCCCAGCATTTT.

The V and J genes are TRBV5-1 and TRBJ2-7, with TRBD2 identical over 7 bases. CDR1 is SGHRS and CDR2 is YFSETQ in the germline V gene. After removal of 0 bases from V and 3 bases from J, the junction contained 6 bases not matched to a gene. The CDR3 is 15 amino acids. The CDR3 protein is CASSLAGGSHYEQYF. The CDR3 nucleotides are TGCGCCAGCAGCTTGGCCGGGGGGAGTCACTACGAGCAGTACTTC.

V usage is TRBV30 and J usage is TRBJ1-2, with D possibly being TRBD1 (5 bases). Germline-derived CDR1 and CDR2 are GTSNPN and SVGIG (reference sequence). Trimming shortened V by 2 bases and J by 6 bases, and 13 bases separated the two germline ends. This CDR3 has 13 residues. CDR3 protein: CAWSLGTRDGYTF. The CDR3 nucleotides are TGTGCCTGGAGTCTGGGGACTAGGGATGGCTACACCTTC.

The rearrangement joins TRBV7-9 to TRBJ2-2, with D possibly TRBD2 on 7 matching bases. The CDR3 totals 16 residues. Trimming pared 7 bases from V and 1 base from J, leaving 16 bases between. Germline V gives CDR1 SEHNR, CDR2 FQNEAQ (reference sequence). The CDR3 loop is CASNLAGALNTGELFF. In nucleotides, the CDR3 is TGTGCCAGCAACCTTGCGGGGGCCCTGAACACCGGGGAGCTGTTTTTT. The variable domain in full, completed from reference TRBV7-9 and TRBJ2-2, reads DTGVSQNPRHKITKRGQNVTFRCDPISEHNRLYWYRQTLGQGPEFLTYFQNEAQLEKSRLLSDRFSAERPKGSFSTLEIQRTEQGDSAMYLCASNLAGALNTGELFFGEGSRLTVL.

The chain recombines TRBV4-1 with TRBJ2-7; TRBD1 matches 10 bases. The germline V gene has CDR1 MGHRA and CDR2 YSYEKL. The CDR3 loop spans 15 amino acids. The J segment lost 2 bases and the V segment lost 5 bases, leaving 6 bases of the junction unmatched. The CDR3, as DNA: TGCGCCAGCAGCTCTCGACAGGGGGCGGCCTACGAGCAGTACTTC. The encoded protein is CASSSRQGAAYEQYF.

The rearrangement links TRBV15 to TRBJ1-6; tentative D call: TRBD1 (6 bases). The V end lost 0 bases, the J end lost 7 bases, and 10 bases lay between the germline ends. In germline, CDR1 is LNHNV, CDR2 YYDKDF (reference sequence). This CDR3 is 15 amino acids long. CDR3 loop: CATSRDRGSNSPLHF. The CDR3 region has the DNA TGTGCCACCAGCAGAGACAGGGGCTCCAATTCACCCCTCCACTTT.

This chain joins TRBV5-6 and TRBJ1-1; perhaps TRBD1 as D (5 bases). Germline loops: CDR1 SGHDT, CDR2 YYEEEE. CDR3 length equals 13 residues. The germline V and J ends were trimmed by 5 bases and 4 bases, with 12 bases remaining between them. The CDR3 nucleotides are TGTGCCAGCAGTAGGGTGAGGGGCACTGAAGCTTTCTTT. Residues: CASSRVRGTEAFF.

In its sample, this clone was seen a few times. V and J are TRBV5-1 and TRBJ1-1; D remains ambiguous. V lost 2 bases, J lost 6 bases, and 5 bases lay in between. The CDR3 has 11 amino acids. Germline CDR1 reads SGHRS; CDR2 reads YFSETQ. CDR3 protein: CASSLGSEAFF. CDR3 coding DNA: TGCGCCAGCAGCTTAGGCTCTGAAGCTTTCTTT.

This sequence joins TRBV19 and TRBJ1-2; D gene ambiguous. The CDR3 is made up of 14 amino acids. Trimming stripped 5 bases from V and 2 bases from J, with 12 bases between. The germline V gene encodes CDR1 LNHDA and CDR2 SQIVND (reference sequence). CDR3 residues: CASSPRGRNYGYTF. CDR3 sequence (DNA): TGTGCCAGTAGTCCCCGGGGAAGAAACTATGGCTACACCTTC. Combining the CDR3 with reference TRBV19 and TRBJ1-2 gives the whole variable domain DGGITQSPKYLFRKEGQNVTLSCEQNLNHDAMYWYRQDPGQGLRLIYYSQIVNDFQKGDIAEGYSVSREKKESFPLTVTSAQKNPTAFYLCASSPRGRNYGYTFGSGTRLTVV.

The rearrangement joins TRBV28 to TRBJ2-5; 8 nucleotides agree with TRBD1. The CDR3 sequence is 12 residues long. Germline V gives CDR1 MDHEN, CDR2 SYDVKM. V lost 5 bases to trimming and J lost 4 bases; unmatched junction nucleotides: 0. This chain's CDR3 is CASSQGAETQYF. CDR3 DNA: TGTGCCAGCAGTCAGGGGGCAGAGACCCAGTACTTC.

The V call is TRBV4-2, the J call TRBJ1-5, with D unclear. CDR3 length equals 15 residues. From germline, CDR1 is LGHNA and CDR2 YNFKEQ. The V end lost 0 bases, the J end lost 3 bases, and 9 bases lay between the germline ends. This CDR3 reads CASSQERHNNQPQHF. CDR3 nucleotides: TGTGCCAGCAGCCAAGAGCGGCATAACAATCAGCCCCAGCATTTT.